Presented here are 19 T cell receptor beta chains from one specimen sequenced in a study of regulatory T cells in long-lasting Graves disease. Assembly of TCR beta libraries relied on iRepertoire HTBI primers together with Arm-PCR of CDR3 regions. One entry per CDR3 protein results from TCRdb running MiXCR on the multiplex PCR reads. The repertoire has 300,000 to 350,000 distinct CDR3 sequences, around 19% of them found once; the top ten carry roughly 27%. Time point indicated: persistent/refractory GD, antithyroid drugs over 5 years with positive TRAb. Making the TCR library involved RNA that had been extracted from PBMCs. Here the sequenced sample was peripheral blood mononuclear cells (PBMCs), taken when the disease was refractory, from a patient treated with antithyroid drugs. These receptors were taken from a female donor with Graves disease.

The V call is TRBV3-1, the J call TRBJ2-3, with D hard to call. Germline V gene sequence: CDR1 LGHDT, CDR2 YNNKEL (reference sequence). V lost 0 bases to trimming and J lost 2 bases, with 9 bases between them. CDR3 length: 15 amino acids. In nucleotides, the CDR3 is TGTGCCAGCAGCCAAGATCCAGAACCCACAGATACGCAGTATTTT. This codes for CASSQDPEPTDTQYF.

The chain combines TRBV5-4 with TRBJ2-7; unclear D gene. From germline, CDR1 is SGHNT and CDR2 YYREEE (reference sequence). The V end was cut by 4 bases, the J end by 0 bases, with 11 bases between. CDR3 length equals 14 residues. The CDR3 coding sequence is TGTGCCAGCAGCCCTGACCCGAACTCCTACGAGCAGTACTTC. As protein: CASSPDPNSYEQYF.

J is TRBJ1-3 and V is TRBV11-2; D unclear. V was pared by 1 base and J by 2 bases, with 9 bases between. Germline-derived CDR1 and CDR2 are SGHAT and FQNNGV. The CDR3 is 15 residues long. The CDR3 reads CASSLAGDPGNTIYF. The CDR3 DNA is TGTGCCAGCAGCTTAGCCGGGGATCCTGGAAACACCATATATTTT.

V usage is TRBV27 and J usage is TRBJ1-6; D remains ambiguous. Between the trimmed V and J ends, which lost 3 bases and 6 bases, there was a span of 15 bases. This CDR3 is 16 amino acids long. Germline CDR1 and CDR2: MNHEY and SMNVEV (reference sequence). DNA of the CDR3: TGTGCCAGCAGTTTTAACCAGGCAGAGGGTAATTCACCCCTCCACTTT. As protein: CASSFNQAEGNSPLHF.

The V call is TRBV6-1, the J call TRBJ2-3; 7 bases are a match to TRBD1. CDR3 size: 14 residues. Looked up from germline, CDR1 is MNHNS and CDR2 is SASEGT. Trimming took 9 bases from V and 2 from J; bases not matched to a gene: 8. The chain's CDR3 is CASERDRYTDTQYF. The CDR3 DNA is TGTGCCAGTGAAAGGGACAGATACACAGATACGCAGTATTTT.

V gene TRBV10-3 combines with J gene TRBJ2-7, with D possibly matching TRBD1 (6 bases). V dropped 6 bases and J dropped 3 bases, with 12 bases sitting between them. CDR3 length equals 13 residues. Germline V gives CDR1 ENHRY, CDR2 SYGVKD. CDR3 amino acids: CAIRRTENYEQYF. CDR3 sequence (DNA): TGTGCCATCAGAAGGACAGAGAACTACGAGCAGTACTTC.

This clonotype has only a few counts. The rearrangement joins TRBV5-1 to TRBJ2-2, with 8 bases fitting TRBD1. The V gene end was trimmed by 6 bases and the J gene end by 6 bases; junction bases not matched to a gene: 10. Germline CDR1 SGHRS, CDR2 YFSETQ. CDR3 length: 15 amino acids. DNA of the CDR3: TGCGCCAGCAACTCCGGACAGGGCGGGTCCGGGGAGCTGTTTTTT. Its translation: CASNSGQGGSGELFF. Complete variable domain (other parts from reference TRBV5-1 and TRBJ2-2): KAGVTQTPRYLIKTRGQQVTLSCSPISGHRSVSWYQQTPGQGLQFLFEYFSETQRNKGNFPGRFSGRQFSNSRSEMNVSTLELGDSALYLCASNSGQGGSGELFFGEGSRLTVL.

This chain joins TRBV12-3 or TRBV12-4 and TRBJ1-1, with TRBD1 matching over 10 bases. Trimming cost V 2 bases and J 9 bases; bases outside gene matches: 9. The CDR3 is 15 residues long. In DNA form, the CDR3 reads TGTGCCAGCAGTTTACGTCTGGGACAGGGGATTAAAGCTTTCTTT. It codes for CASSLRLGQGIKAFF.

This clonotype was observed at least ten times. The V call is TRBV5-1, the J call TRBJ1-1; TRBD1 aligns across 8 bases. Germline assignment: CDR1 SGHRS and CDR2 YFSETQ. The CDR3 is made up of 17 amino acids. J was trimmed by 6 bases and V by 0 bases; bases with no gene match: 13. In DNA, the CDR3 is TGCGCCAGCAGCTTGGGGAGGACAGGGTTCTCGGTCTCTGAAGCTTTCTTT. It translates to CASSLGRTGFSVSEAFF. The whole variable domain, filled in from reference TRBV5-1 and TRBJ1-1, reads KAGVTQTPRYLIKTRGQQVTLSCSPISGHRSVSWYQQTPGQGLQFLFEYFSETQRNKGNFPGRFSGRQFSNSRSEMNVSTLELGDSALYLCASSLGRTGFSVSEAFFGQGTRLTVV.

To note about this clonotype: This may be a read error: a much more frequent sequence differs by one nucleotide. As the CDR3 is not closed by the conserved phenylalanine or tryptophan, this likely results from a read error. CDR3 in amino acids: CASSRRRSGHYEQYS. The CDR3, as DNA: TGTGCCAGCAGCCGAAGGCGGTCGGGCCACTACGAGCAGTACTCC. The V call is TRBV27, the J call TRBJ2-7; D not resolved. V was trimmed by 6 bases and J by 3 bases, leaving 18 bases between them. The germline gives CDR1 MNHEY, CDR2 SMNVEV (reference sequence). This CDR3 has 15 residues.

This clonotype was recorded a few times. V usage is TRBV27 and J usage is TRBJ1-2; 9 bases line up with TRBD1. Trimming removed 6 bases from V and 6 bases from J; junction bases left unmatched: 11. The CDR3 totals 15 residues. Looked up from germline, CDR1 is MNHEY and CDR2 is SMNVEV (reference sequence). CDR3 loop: CASRDRDRVIDGYTF. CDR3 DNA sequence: TGTGCCAGCAGGGACCGGGACAGGGTTATTGATGGCTACACCTTC.

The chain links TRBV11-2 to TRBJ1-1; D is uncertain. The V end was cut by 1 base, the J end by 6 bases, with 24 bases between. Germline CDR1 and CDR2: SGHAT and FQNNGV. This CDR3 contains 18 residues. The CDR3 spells CASSLGARRREDRSEAFF. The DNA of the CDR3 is TGTGCCAGCAGCTTAGGCGCCCGACGACGGGAAGATCGATCTGAAGCTTTCTTT.

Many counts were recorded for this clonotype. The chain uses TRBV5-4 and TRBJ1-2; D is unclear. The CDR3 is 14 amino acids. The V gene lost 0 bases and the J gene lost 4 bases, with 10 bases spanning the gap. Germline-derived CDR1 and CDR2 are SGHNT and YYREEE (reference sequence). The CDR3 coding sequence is TGTGCCAGCAGCTTGGTCGAGACGAGCTATGGCTACACCTTC. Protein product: CASSLVETSYGYTF.

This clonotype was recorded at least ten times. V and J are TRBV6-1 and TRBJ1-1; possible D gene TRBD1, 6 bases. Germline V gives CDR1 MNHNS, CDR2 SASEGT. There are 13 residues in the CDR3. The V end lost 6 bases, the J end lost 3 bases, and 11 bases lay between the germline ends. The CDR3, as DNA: TGTGCCAGCAGGCCAAGGGGGGACACTGAAGCTTTCTTT. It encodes CASRPRGDTEAFF.

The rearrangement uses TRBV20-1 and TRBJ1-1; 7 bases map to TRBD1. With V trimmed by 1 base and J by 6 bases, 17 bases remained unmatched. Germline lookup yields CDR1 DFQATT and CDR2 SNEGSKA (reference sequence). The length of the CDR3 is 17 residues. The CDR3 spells CSARGGGEDTGAAEAFF. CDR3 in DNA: TGCAGTGCTAGAGGTGGGGGGGAGGATACAGGGGCCGCTGAAGCTTTCTTT.

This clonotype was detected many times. As DNA, the CDR3 is TGCGCCAGCAGCTTGGGAGGAAGACAGCGCGGAGAGACCCAGTACTTC. It is translated as CASSLGGRQRGETQYF. This rearrangement joins TRBV5-1 to TRBJ2-5; TRBD1 is a possible D gene (5 bases). The CDR3 totals 16 residues. Germline assignment: CDR1 SGHRS and CDR2 YFSETQ. The ends were cut back, 0 bases at V and 4 bases at J, with 16 bases in the middle.

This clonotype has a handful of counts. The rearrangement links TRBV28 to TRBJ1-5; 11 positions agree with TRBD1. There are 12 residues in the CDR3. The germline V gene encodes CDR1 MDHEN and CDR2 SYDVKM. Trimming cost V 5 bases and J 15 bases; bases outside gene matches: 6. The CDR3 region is CASSPGQGGGHF. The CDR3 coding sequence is TGTGCCAGCAGTCCGGGACAGGGGGGGGGGCATTTT.

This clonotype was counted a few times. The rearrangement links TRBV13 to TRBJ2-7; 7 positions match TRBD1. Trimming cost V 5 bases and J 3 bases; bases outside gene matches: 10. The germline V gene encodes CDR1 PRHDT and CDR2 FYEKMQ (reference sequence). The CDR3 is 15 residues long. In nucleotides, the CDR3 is TGTGCCAGCAGCCCCGACAGGGCCACCAACTACGAGCAGTACTTC. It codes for CASSPDRATNYEQYF.

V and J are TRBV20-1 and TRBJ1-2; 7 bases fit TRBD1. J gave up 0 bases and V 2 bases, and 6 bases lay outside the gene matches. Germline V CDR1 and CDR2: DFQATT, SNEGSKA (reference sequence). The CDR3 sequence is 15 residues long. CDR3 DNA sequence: TGCAGTGCTAGACCCCGGACAGGCACTAACTATGGCTACACCTTC. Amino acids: CSARPRTGTNYGYTF.